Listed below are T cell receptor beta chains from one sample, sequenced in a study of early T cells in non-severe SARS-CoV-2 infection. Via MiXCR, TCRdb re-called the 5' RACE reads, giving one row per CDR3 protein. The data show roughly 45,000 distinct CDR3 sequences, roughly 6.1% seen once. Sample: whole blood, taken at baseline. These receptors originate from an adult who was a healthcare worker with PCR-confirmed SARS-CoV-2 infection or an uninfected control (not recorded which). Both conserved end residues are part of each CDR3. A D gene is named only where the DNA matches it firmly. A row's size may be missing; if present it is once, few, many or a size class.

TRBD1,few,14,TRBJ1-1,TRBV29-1,CSVEKQGRNTEAFF,TGCAGCGTTGAAAAACAGGGGCGTAACACTGAAGCTTTCTTT
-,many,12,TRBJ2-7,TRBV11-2,CASSLGTYEQYF,TGTGCCAGCAGCCTGGGGACTTACGAGCAGTACTTC
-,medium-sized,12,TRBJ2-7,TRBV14,CASSRVFYEQYF,TGTGCCAGCAGCCGAGTGTTTTACGAGCAGTACTTC
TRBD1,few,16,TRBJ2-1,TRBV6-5,CASSYTPGQGNNEQFF,TGTGCCAGCAGTTACACTCCGGGACAGGGTAACAATGAGCAGTTCTTC
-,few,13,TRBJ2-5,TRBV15,CATSRYSQETQYF,TGTGCCACCAGCAGATACTCGCAAGAGACCCAGTACTTC
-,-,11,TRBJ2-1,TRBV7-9,CASSAVNEQFF,TGTGCCAGCAGCGCGGTCAATGAGCAGTTCTTC
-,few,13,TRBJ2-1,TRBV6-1,CASSVQAYNEQFF,TGTGCCAGCAGTGTGCAGGCCTACAATGAGCAGTTCTTC
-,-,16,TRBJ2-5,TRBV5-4,CASSPVRWTAQETQYF,TGTGCCAGCAGCCCCGTGCGATGGACGGCACAAGAGACCCAGTACTTC
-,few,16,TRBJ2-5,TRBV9,CASSVEVSGARETQYF,TGTGCCAGCAGCGTAGAAGTCTCAGGGGCTCGAGAGACCCAGTACTTC
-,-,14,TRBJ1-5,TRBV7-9,CASSLVGHNQPQHF,TGTGCCAGCAGCTTGGTAGGGCACAATCAGCCCCAGCATTTT
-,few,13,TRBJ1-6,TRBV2,CASRGTFGSPLHF,TGTGCCAGCAGGGGGACATTCGGGTCACCCCTCCACTTT
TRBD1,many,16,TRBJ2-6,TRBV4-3,CASSQTGFSGANVLTF,TGCGCCAGCAGCCAGACAGGGTTCTCTGGGGCCAACGTCCTGACTTTC
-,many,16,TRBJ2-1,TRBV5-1,CASSLGYVPVDNEQFF,TGCGCCAGCAGCTTGGGCTACGTTCCAGTCGACAATGAGCAGTTCTTC
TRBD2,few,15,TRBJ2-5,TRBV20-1,CSARGGAGGVETQYF,TGCAGTGCTCGGGGAGGTGCGGGAGGTGTAGAGACCCAGTACTTC
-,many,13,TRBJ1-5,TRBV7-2,CASSPSGGQPQHF,TGTGCCAGCAGCCCTAGTGGGGGTCAGCCCCAGCATTTT
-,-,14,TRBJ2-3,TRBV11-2,CASSFASNTDTQYF,TGTGCCAGCAGCTTCGCCAGTAACACAGATACGCAGTATTTT
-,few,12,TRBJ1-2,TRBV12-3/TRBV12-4,CASSSDSYGYTF,TGTGCCAGCAGCTCCGACAGCTATGGCTACACCTTC
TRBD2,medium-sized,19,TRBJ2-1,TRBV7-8,CASSLGLAAIQSTYNEQFF,TGTGCCAGCAGCTTAGGACTAGCAGCCATTCAAAGCACCTACAATGAGCAGTTCTTC
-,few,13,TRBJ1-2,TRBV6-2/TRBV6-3,CASSFGGGVGYTF,TGTGCCAGCAGCTTTGGCGGGGGCGTTGGCTACACCTTC
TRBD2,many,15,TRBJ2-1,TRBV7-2,CASSLGTSGRDAKFF,TGTGCCAGCAGCTTAGGGACTAGCGGGAGGGATGCAAAGTTCTTC
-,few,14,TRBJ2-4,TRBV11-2,CASSSGFAKNIQYF,TGTGCCAGCAGCTCAGGGTTTGCCAAAAACATTCAGTACTTC
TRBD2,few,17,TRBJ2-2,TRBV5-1,CASSLALLADHTGELFF,TGCGCCAGCAGCTTGGCGCTACTAGCGGACCACACCGGGGAGCTGTTTTTT
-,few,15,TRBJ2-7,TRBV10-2,CASSESSGFSYEQYF,TGCGCCAGCAGTGAGTCTTCTGGCTTCTCCTACGAGCAGTACTTC
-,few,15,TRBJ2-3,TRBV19,CASSILGAPTDTQYF,TGTGCCAGTAGTATATTAGGGGCCCCCACAGATACGCAGTATTTT
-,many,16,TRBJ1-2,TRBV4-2,CASSQDMGGIGHGYTF,TGTGCCAGCAGCCAAGATATGGGGGGCATAGGGCATGGCTACACCTTC
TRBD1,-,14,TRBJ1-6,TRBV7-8,CASSAYRGDSPLHF,TGTGCCAGCAGCGCCTACAGGGGGGACTCACCCCTCCACTTT
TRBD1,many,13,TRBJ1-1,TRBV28,CASRDRGQTEAFF,TGTGCCAGCAGGGACAGGGGGCAAACTGAAGCTTTCTTT
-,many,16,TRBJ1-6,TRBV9,CASSAGPSAGNSPLHF,TGTGCCAGCAGCGCGGGACCCTCCGCGGGCAATTCACCCCTCCACTTT
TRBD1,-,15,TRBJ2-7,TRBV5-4,CASSLYATGRNEQYF,TGTGCCAGCAGCTTGTATGCGACAGGGCGGAACGAGCAGTACTTC
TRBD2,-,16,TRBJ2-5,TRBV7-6,CASSLFGSGPEETQYF,TGTGCCAGCAGCTTATTTGGTAGCGGGCCAGAAGAGACCCAGTACTTC
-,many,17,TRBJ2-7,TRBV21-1,CASSKEYTERDAHEQYF,TGTGCCAGCAGCAAAGAATACACCGAGAGGGACGCCCACGAGCAGTACTTC
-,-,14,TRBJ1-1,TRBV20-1,CSARAVGQVTEAFF,TGCAGTGCTAGAGCCGTGGGGCAGGTGACTGAAGCTTTCTTT
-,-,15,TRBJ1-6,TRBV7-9,CASSFSVPGESPLHF,TGTGCCAGCAGCTTTAGTGTGCCAGGGGAATCACCCCTCCACTTT
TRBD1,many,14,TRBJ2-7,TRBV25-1,CASSAGTASYEQYF,TGTGCCAGCAGTGCCGGGACAGCCTCCTACGAGCAGTACTTC
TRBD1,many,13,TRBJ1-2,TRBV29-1,CSVRMGQGYGYTF,TGCAGCGTCCGGATGGGACAGGGCTATGGCTACACCTTC
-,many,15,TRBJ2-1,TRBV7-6,CASSSGPTSYNEQFF,TGTGCCAGCAGCTCCGGACCCACCTCCTACAATGAGCAGTTCTTC
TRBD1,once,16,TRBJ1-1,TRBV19,CASSIQTGGMNTEAFF,TGTGCCAGTAGTATACAGACAGGGGGGATGAACACTGAAGCTTTCTTT
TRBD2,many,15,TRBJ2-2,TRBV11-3,CASSLRAGDSGELFF,TGTGCCAGCAGCTTGCGAGCGGGAGATTCCGGGGAGCTGTTTTTT
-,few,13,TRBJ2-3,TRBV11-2,CASSLPLTDTQYF,TGTGCCAGCAGCTTACCTCTGACAGATACGCAGTATTTT
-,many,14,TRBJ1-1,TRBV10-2,CASSPSRGATEAFF,TGCGCCAGCAGTCCCTCACGGGGGGCGACTGAAGCTTTCTTT
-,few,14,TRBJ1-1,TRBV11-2,CASSLGGWGTEAFF,TGTGCCAGCAGCTTAGGTGGTTGGGGGACTGAAGCTTTCTTT
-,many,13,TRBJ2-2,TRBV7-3,CASSLVYTGELFF,TGTGCCAGCAGCCTCGTCTACACCGGGGAGCTGTTTTTT
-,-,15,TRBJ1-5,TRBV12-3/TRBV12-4,CASSPRGGGNQPQHF,TGTGCCAGCAGCCCCCGGGGGGGCGGCAATCAGCCCCAGCATTTT
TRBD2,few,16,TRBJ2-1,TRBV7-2,CASSLVAGGKYNEQFF,TGTGCCAGCAGCTTAGTGGCGGGAGGGAAATACAATGAGCAGTTCTTC
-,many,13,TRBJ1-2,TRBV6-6,CASSLQRDYGYTF,TGTGCCAGCAGTTTGCAGAGGGACTATGGCTACACCTTC
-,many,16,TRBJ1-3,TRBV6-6,CASSYSDTRSGNTIYF,TGTGCCAGCAGTTACTCGGACACCCGCTCTGGAAACACCATATATTTT
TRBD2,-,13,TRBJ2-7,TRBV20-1,CSARTSGAYEQYF,TGCAGTGCCCGGACTAGCGGGGCCTACGAGCAGTACTTC
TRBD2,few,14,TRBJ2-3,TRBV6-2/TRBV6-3,CATGGTSGTDTQYF,TGTGCCACCGGGGGGACTAGCGGTACAGATACGCAGTATTTT
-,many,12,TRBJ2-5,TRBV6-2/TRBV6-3,CAGSDSQETQYF,TGTGCCGGGTCGGACAGCCAAGAGACCCAGTACTTC
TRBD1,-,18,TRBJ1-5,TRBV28,CASRIPGQGDPSNQPQHF,TGTGCCAGCAGGATCCCGGGACAGGGGGACCCTAGCAATCAGCCCCAGCATTTT
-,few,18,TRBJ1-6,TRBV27,CASSLRGIGAGSNSPLHF,TGTGCCAGCAGTTTAAGGGGGATCGGGGCAGGATCCAATTCACCCCTCCACTTT
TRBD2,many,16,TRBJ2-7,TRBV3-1,CASSQLAGATFYEQYF,TGTGCCAGCAGCCAGCTAGCGGGAGCCACCTTCTACGAGCAGTACTTC
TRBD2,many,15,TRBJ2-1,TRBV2,CASSLSGAGQGEQFF,TGTGCCAGCAGTTTGAGCGGGGCAGGTCAGGGTGAGCAGTTCTTC
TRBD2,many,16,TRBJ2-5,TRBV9,CASSVESRLAGETQYF,TGTGCCAGCAGCGTAGAGTCGCGTCTAGCGGGAGAGACCCAGTACTTC
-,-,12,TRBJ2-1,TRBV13,CASSFYSNEQFF,TGTGCCAGCAGCTTCTACAGCAATGAGCAGTTCTTC
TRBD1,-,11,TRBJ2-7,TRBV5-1,CASRGLNEQYF,TGCGCCTCAAGGGGGCTGAACGAGCAGTACTTC
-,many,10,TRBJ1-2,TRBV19,CASSGYGYTF,TGTGCCAGTAGCGGCTATGGCTACACCTTC
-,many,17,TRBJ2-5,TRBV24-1,CATSDLQSPGLQETQYF,TGTGCCACCAGTGATTTGCAATCGCCAGGGCTCCAAGAGACCCAGTACTTC